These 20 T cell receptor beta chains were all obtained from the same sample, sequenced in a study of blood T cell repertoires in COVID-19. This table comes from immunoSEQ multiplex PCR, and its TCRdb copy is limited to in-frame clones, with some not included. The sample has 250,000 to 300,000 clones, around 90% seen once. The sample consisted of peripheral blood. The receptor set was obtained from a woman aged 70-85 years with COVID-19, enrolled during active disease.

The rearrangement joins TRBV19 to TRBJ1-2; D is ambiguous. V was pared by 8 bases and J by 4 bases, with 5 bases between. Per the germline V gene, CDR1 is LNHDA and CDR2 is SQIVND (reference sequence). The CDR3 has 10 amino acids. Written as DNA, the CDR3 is TGTGCCAGTTCGAGCTATGGCTACACCTTC. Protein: CASSSYGYTF.

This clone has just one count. The CDR3 here is CAWSRLAGSYEQYF. The CDR3 DNA follows: TGTGCCTGGAGCAGACTAGCAGGTTCCTACGAGCAGTACTTC. The chain combines TRBV30 with TRBJ2-7; 7 bases match TRBD2. CDR3 length: 14 residues. With V trimmed by 3 bases and J by 1 base, 6 bases remained unmatched. CDR1 and CDR2 from the germline V gene are GTSNPN and SVGIG (reference sequence).

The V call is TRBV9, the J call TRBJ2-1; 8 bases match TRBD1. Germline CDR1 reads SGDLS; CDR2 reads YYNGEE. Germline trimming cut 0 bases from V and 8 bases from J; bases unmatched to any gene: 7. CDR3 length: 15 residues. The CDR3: CASSVEGRGPDEQFF. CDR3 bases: TGTGCCAGCAGCGTAGAAGGCAGGGGGCCCGATGAGCAGTTCTTC.

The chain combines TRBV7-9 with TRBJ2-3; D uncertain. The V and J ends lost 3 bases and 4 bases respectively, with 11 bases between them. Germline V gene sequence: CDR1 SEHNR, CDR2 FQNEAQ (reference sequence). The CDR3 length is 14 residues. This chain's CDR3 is CASSLAVQADTQYF. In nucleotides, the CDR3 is TGTGCCAGCAGCTTGGCAGTCCAAGCAGATACGCAGTATTTT.

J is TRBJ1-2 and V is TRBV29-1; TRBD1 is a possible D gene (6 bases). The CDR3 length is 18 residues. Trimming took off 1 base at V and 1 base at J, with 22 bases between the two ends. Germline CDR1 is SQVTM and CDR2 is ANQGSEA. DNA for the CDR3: TGCAGCGTTGAAGGTCTCGAACAGTCCGGACAGATTAACTATGGCTACACCTTC. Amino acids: CSVEGLEQSGQINYGYTF.

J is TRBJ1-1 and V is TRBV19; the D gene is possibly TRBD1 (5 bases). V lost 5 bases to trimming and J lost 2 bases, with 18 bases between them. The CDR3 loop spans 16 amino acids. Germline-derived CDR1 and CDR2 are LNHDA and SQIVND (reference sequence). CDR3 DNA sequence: TGTGCCAGTAGTGGAGGGGCGCTGATAGAAAACACTGAAGCTTTCTTT. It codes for CASSGGALIENTEAFF.

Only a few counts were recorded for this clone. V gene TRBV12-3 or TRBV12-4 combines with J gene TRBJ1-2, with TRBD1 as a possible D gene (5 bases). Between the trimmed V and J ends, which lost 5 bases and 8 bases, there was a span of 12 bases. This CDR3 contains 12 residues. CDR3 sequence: CASSTPRGGYTF. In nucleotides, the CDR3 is TGTGCCAGCAGTACCCCAAGGGGCGGCTACACCTTC.

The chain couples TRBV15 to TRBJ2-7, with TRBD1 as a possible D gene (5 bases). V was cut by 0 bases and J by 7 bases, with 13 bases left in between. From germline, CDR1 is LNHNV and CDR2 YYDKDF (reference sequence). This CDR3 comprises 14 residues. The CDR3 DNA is TGTGCCACCAGCAGAGATCGGCAGGGAAGGGAGCAGTACTTC. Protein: CATSRDRQGREQYF.

This CDR3 is CAISDSTEWGVAQNTQYF. The CDR3 nucleotides read TGTGCCATCAGTGACTCTACCGAGTGGGGAGTAGCACAGAATACGCAGTATTTT. This rearrangement joins TRBV10-3 to TRBJ2-3; the D gene is possibly TRBD2 (5 bases). Germline assignment: CDR1 ENHRY and CDR2 SYGVKD. The CDR3 has 18 amino acids. With 3 bases removed from V and 7 bases from J, the gap between germline ends came to 26 bases.

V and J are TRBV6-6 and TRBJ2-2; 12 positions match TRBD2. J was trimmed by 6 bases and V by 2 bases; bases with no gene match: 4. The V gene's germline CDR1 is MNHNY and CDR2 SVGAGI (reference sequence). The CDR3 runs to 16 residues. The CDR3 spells CASSYPPSGRAGELFF. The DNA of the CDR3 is TGTGCCAGCAGTTACCCCCCTAGCGGGAGGGCCGGGGAGCTGTTTTTT.

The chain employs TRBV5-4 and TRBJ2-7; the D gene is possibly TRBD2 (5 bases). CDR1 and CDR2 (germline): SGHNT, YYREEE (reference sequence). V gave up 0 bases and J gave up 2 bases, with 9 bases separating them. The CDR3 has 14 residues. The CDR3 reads CASSLVSAPYEQYF. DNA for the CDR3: TGTGCCAGCAGCTTGGTTAGCGCACCCTACGAGCAGTACTTC.

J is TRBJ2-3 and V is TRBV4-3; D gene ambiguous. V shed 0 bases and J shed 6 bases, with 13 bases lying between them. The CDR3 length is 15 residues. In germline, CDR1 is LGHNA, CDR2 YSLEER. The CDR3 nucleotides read TGCGCCAGCAGCCAAGATTCACTAAGATCCGATACGCAGTATTTT. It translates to CASSQDSLRSDTQYF.

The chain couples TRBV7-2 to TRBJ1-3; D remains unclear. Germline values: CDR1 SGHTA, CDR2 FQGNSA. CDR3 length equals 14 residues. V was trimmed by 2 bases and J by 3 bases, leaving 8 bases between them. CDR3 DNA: TGTGCCAGCAGCTTAACCAGTGGTGGAAACACCATATATTTT. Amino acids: CASSLTSGGNTIYF. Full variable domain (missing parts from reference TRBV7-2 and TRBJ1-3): GAGVSQSPSNKVTEKGKDVELRCDPISGHTALYWYRQSLGQGLEFLIYFQGNSAPDKSGLPSDRFSAERTGGSVSTLTIQRTQQEDSAVYLCASSLTSGGNTIYFGEGSWLTVV.

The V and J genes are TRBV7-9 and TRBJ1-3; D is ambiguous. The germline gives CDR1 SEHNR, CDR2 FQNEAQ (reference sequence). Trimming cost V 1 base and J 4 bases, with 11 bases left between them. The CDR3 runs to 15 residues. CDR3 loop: CASSLDSSAGNTIYF. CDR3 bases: TGTGCCAGCAGCTTAGACAGCTCGGCGGGAAACACCATATATTTT.

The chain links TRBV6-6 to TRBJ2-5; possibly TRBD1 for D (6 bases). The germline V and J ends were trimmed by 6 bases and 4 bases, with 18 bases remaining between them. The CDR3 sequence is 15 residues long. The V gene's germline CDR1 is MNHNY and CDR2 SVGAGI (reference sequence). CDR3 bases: TGTGCCAGCAGGGAGAATAGGGCGGACAGAGAGACCCAGTACTTC. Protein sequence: CASRENRADRETQYF.

CDR3: CSVGTGRADTQYF. CDR3 sequence (DNA): TGCAGCGTGGGGACAGGGAGGGCAGATACGCAGTATTTT. The chain uses TRBV29-1 and TRBJ2-3, with 9 bases fitting TRBD1. The J segment lost 4 bases and the V segment lost 6 bases, leaving 5 bases of the junction unmatched. Germline V gene data show CDR1 as SQVTM and CDR2 as ANQGSEA. The CDR3 runs to 13 residues.

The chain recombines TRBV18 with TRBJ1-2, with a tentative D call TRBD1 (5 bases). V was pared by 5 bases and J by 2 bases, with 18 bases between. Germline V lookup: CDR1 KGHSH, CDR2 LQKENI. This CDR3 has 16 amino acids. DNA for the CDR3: TGTGCCAGCTCAATAAACACAGGAGTACTAAACTATGGCTACACCTTC. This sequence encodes CASSINTGVLNYGYTF.

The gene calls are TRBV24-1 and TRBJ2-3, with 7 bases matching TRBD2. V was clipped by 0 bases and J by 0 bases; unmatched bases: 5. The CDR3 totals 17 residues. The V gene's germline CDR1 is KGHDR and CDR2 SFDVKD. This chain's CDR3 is CATSDLSGALSTDTQYF. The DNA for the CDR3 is TGTGCCACCAGTGATTTGAGCGGGGCGCTGAGCACAGATACGCAGTATTTT.

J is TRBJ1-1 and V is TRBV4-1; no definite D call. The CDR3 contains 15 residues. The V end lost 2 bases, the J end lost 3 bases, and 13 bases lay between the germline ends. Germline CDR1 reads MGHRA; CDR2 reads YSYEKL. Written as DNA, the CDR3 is TGCGCCAGCAGCCAATCTTTCTTAGCTCACACTGAAGCTTTCTTT. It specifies CASSQSFLAHTEAFF.

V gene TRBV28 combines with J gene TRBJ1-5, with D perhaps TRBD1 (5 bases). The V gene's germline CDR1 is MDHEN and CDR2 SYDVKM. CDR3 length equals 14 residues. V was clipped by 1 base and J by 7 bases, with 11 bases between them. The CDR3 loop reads CASSLSGYRQPQHF. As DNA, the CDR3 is TGTGCCAGCAGTTTATCAGGGTATCGGCAGCCCCAGCATTTT.